Each of the 19 T cell receptor beta chains below was sequenced from the same sample in a study of human versus mouse CDR3 diversity and MHC coevolution. Assay: immunoSEQ multiplex PCR; the TCRdb copy retains only in-frame clones and omits some. The table lists about 73,000 clones, 92% of them singletons. What was sequenced was naive CD4+ T cells from blood. Subset specified: CD45RO-negative CD62L-positive naive CD4 T cells. The receptors come from a person aged 30-69 years in good health.

This clone was seen a single time. The chain uses TRBV5-1 and TRBJ1-4; 8 bases align to TRBD1. The germline gives CDR1 SGHRS, CDR2 YFSETQ. V gave up 1 base and J gave up 3 bases; unmatched junction bases: 8. The CDR3 covers 17 residues. CDR3 sequence (DNA): TGCGCCAGCAGCTTGTCACCGGTGGACAGGGCTAATGAAAAACTGTTTTTT. This encodes CASSLSPVDRANEKLFF.

This chain uses TRBV5-4 with TRBJ2-1; 9 bases align to TRBD2. The trim removed 4 bases at V and 0 bases at J, leaving 8 bases unmatched. CDR1 and CDR2 from the germline V gene are SGHNT and YYREEE (reference sequence). The CDR3 contains 17 residues. CDR3 DNA: TGTGCCAGCAGCCGTGGGGGGACTAGCCCCTCCTACAATGAGCAGTTCTTC. Amino acids: CASSRGGTSPSYNEQFF.

V and J are TRBV10-2 and TRBJ2-7; 10 nucleotides align to TRBD2. With V trimmed by 7 bases and J by 4 bases, 4 bases remained unmatched. Per the germline V gene, CDR1 is WSHSY and CDR2 is SAAADI. The CDR3 is 13 residues long. The CDR3 is CASKASGSYEQYF. The CDR3 DNA is TGCGCCAGCAAGGCTAGCGGGAGTTACGAGCAGTACTTC.

The chain uses TRBV27 and TRBJ1-4; D remains unclear. Per germline, CDR1 MNHEY and CDR2 SMNVEV (reference sequence). The CDR3 has 15 residues. Between the trimmed V and J ends, which lost 2 bases and 0 bases, there was a span of 7 bases. DNA of the CDR3: TGTGCCAGCAGTTTAAATCCCTCAACTAATGAAAAACTGTTTTTT. Amino acid sequence: CASSLNPSTNEKLFF.

The rearrangement joins TRBV30 to TRBJ2-3; weak D call: TRBD2 (5 bases). Germline CDR1 is GTSNPN and CDR2 is SVGIG (reference sequence). The CDR3 consists of 14 residues. Deletions cut 4 bases from V and 1 base from J, with 12 bases between. The CDR3 sequence is CAWKGGLGTDTQYF. CDR3 nucleotide sequence: TGTGCCTGGAAGGGCGGGTTGGGCACAGATACGCAGTATTTT.

The chain combines TRBV5-7 with TRBJ1-2, with D unclear. TRBV5-7 is filed as an ORF, its function uncertain. V was cut by 1 base and J by 9 bases, with 7 bases left in between. The CDR3 covers 11 residues. The DNA of the CDR3 is TGTGCCAGCAGCTTGCCCGGGAGCTACACCTTC. This gives the protein CASSLPGSYTF.

V and J are TRBV7-2 and TRBJ1-2; D gene unclear. Trimming took 3 bases from V and 2 from J, leaving 4 bases between them. This CDR3 is built from 12 residues. Germline CDR1 and CDR2: SGHTA and FQGNSA. CDR3 region: CASSFRNYGYTF. In nucleotides, the CDR3 is TGTGCCAGCAGCTTCAGAAACTATGGCTACACCTTC.

Only one count was recorded for this clone. The chain is built from TRBV7-2 and TRBJ2-3; 8 bases match TRBD2. Germline CDR1 SGHTA, CDR2 FQGNSA. This CDR3 comprises 14 residues. Unmatched junction bases numbered 3, after V lost 2 bases and J lost 5 bases. The CDR3 region is CASSLKLAGDTQYF. CDR3 DNA: TGTGCCAGCAGCTTAAAGCTAGCGGGAGATACGCAGTATTTT.

The rearrangement uses TRBV2 and TRBJ2-2; TRBD1 might be the D (5 bases). Germline CDR1 SNHLY, CDR2 FYNNEI. The CDR3 sequence is 14 residues long. Deletions cut 8 bases from V and 2 bases from J, with 12 bases between. The CDR3 nucleotides read TGTGCCAGCGGTATGGGGCGAAACACCGGGGAGCTGTTTTTT. This sequence encodes CASGMGRNTGELFF.

The V gene is TRBV7-6, the J gene TRBJ1-1; D perhaps matches TRBD1 (6 bases). The CDR3 extends over 15 amino acids. Germline V CDR1 and CDR2: SGHVS, FNYEAQ. Trimming stripped 0 bases from V and 0 bases from J, with 8 bases between. DNA of the CDR3: TGTGCCAGCAGCTTAGCTACAGGGATGAACACTGAAGCTTTCTTT. It translates to CASSLATGMNTEAFF.

This clone has just one count. The CDR3 reads CASSALGYEAGELFF. The DNA of the CDR3 is TGTGCCAGCAGCGCTCTCGGTTATGAGGCCGGGGAGCTGTTTTTT. This rearrangement joins TRBV9 to TRBJ2-2; no firm D call. V gave up 3 bases and J gave up 6 bases, with 15 bases separating them. CDR3 length: 15 amino acids. CDR1 SGDLS and CDR2 YYNGEE come from the germline V gene.

This clone was seen a single time. This rearrangement joins TRBV27 to TRBJ2-5; 11 bases agree with TRBD2. Germline V lookup: CDR1 MNHEY, CDR2 SMNVEV (reference sequence). Losses at the gene ends were 1 base for V and 1 base for J; bases not matched to a gene: 2. CDR3 size: 16 residues. The CDR3 region has the DNA TGTGCCAGCAGTTTATTAGCGGGGGGGATCCAAGAGACCCAGTACTTC. Its protein product is CASSLLAGGIQETQYF.

This clone was seen only once. The chain couples TRBV9 to TRBJ2-5; 8 bases are a match to TRBD2. The DNA end favors TRBJ2-7, so the J call may be wrong. The CDR3 contains 15 residues. CDR1 is SGDLS, CDR2 YYNGEE, per germline. This chain's CDR3 is CASSVAERGPYEQYF. CDR3 coding DNA: TGTGCCAGCAGCGTAGCTGAGCGGGGGCCATACGAGCAGTACTTC.

The CDR3: CASSQEDRATDTQYF. DNA of the CDR3: TGCGCCAGCAGCCAAGAGGACAGGGCAACGGATACGCAGTATTTT. V and J are TRBV4-1 and TRBJ2-3, with 8 bases fitting TRBD1. The CDR3 extends over 15 amino acids. V dropped 0 bases and J dropped 6; count of bases not matched to a gene: 5. CDR1 is MGHRA, CDR2 YSYEKL, per germline.

The chain joins TRBV6-5 to TRBJ2-7; possible D gene TRBD1, 6 bases. CDR1 is MNHEY, CDR2 SVGAGI, per germline. This CDR3 contains 13 residues. The V end was cut by 4 bases, the J end by 2 bases, with 9 bases between. The CDR3 is CASSFGQPYEQYF. The CDR3 nucleotides read TGTGCCAGCAGTTTCGGACAGCCCTACGAGCAGTACTTC.

This sequence joins TRBV5-6 and TRBJ1-2, with TRBD1 matching over 9 bases. In germline, CDR1 is SGHDT, CDR2 YYEEEE. V lost 2 bases, J lost 8 bases, and 4 bases stayed unmatched. This CDR3 region has 13 residues. CDR3 DNA: TGTGCCAGCAGCTTAAGGACAGGGGTAGGCTACACCTTC. This codes for CASSLRTGVGYTF. Looking up the rest from reference TRBV5-6 and TRBJ1-2 gives the full variable domain: DAGVTQSPTHLIKTRGQQVTLRCSPKSGHDTVSWYQQALGQGPQFIFQYYEEEERQRGNFPDRFSGHQFPNYSSELNVNALLLGDSALYLCASSLRTGVGYTFGSGTRLTVV.

There are a few counts of this clone. This chain uses TRBV19 with TRBJ1-1; TRBD1 agrees at 9 bases. The germline gives CDR1 LNHDA, CDR2 SQIVND (reference sequence). V shed 2 bases and J 11 bases; nucleotides not matched to a gene: 9. The CDR3 is made up of 14 amino acids. This CDR3 reads CASSINPRDRVAFF. CDR3 coding DNA: TGTGCCAGTAGTATAAACCCTCGGGACAGGGTGGCTTTCTTT.

As concerns this clone: The same CDR3 is also encoded by other DNA sequences in this sample. V is TRBV2 and J is TRBJ2-5; D is uncertain. The CDR3 is made up of 11 amino acids. Germline V gene sequence: CDR1 SNHLY, CDR2 FYNNEI. Trimming pared 6 bases from V and 4 bases from J, leaving 6 bases between. The CDR3, as DNA: TGTGCCAGCAGCCGAGGAGAGACCCAGTACTTC. Its protein product is CASSRGETQYF.

The chain joins TRBV19 to TRBJ2-3, with D uncertain. This CDR3 has 14 residues. Germline CDR1 reads LNHDA; CDR2 reads SQIVND (reference sequence). V dropped 8 bases and J dropped 0 bases, with 12 bases sitting between them. The CDR3 region is CASRSTVSTDTQYF. The CDR3 region has the DNA TGTGCCAGTCGGTCAACAGTGAGCACAGATACGCAGTATTTT.